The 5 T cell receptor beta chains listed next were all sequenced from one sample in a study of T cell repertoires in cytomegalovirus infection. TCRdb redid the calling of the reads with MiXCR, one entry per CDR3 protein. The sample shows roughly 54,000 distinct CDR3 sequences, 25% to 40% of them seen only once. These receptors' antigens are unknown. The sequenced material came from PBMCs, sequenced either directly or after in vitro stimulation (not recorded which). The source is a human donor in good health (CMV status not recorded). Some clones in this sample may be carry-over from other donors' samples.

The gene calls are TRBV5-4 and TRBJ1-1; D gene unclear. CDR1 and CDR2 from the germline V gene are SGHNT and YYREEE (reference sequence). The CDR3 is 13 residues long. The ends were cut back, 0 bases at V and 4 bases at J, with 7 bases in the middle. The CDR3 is CASSLARTTEAFF. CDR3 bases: TGTGCCAGCAGCTTGGCCAGGACCACTGAAGCTTTCTTT.

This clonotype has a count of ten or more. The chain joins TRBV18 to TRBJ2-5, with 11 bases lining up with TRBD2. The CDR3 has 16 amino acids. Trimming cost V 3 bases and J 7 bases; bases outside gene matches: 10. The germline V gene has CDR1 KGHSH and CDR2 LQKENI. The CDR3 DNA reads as TGTGCCAGCTCACCGACCCTACTAGCGGGAGAAAGGACCCAGTACTTC. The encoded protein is CASSPTLLAGERTQYF.

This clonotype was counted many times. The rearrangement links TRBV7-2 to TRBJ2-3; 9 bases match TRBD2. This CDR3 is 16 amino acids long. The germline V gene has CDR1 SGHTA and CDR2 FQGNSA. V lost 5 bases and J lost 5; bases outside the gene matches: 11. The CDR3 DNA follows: TGTGCCAGCAGCCCAAAGCGGGGGGCCGGTGGAGATACGCAGTATTTT. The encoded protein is CASSPKRGAGGDTQYF. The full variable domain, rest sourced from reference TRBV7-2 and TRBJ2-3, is GAGVSQSPSNKVTEKGKDVELRCDPISGHTALYWYRQSLGQGLEFLIYFQGNSAPDKSGLPSDRFSAERTGGSVSTLTIQRTQQEDSAVYLCASSPKRGAGGDTQYFGPGTRLTVL.

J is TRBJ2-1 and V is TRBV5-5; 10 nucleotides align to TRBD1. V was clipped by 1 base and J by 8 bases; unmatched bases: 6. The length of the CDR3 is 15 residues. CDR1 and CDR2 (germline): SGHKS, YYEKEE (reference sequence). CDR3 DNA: TGTGCCAGCAGCTTGTCGGGACAGGGGTTCCATGAGCAGTTCTTC. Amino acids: CASSLSGQGFHEQFF.

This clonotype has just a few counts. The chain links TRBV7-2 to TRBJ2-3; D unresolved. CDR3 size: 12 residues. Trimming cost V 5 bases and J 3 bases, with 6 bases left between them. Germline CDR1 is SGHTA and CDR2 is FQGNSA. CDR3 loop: CASSPTTDTQYF. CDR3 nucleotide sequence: TGTGCCAGCAGCCCAACGACAGATACGCAGTATTTT. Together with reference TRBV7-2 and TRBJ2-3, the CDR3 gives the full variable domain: GAGVSQSPSNKVTEKGKDVELRCDPISGHTALYWYRQSLGQGLEFLIYFQGNSAPDKSGLPSDRFSAERTGGSVSTLTIQRTQQEDSAVYLCASSPTTDTQYFGPGTRLTVL.